Detailed here is one T cell receptor (beta chain). Its specificity is unknown. This specimen comes from a study of identical twins. V was trimmed by 6 bases and J by 4 bases, leaving 16 bases between them. Germline CDR1 is DFQATT and CDR2 is SNEGSKA (reference sequence). This CDR3 is built from 14 residues. General study findings and limits: Cord blood beta clonotypes present at high abundance carried fewer insertions; no such pattern appeared in memory repertoires. There is a chance that invariant MAIT and iNKT cells partially muddied zero-insertion analyses.

TCRdb reprocessed the 5' RACE reads with MiXCR, giving one entry per CDR3 protein. Of fewer than 900,000 distinct CDR3 sequences in the sample, about 20% are singletons; the top ten hold around 12%. The same data also contributed to another study, on T cells expressing NK-cell markers. This second study notes: There remained a lack of clarity about HCMV specificity of expanded NKG2C+ T cell clones.

The sample was PBMCs. This sequence joins TRBV20-1 and TRBJ1-5, with D uncertain. The clonotype comes from a woman under 30 in good health. The CDR3 is CSAARASGNQPQHF. The CDR3 DNA reads TGCAGTGCCGCCCGCGCGTCAGGTAATCAGCCCCAGCATTTT.